This passage covers 23 T cell receptor beta chains from one sample sequenced in a study of blood T cell repertoires in COVID-19. The data were produced by immunoSEQ multiplex PCR, yet TCRdb's version contains in-frame clones alone and is incomplete. The table records tens of thousands of clones, 85% to 90% of them present only once. The sequencing sample was made of peripheral blood. These receptors came from a man older than 75 with active COVID-19.

The rearrangement links TRBV7-2 to TRBJ2-4; D might be TRBD1 (6 bases). The CDR3 contains 15 residues. CDR1 is SGHTA and CDR2 is FQGNSA in the germline V gene. V was trimmed by 1 base and J by 5 bases, leaving 12 bases between them. This chain's CDR3 is CASSLGSGHENIQYF. The CDR3 DNA sequence: TGTGCCAGCAGCTTAGGGTCGGGACACGAAAACATTCAGTACTTC.

The gene calls are TRBV4-2 and TRBJ2-3; 9 nucleotides align to TRBD2. V was pared by 0 bases and J by 4 bases, with 8 bases of the junction left unmatched. Germline CDR1 and CDR2: LGHNA and YNFKEQ. This CDR3 region has 17 residues. The DNA for the CDR3 is TGTGCCAGCAGCCAAGACGGAGCGGGAGGTGGCGCAGATACGCAGTATTTT. Translating gives CASSQDGAGGGADTQYF.

This rearrangement joins TRBV19 to TRBJ1-1; D is unclear. CDR3 length: 15 amino acids. V dropped 3 bases and J dropped 1 base, with 12 bases sitting between them. Germline-derived CDR1 and CDR2 are LNHDA and SQIVND (reference sequence). CDR3 bases: TGTGCCAGTAGTATCCCGACAAGCCCGAACACTGAAGCTTTCTTT. This encodes CASSIPTSPNTEAFF.

V is TRBV2 and J is TRBJ1-6, with no clear D. Germline V gene data show CDR1 as SNHLY and CDR2 as FYNNEI. The V gene lost 4 bases and the J gene lost 8 bases, with 9 bases spanning the gap. The CDR3 length is 13 residues. CDR3 in amino acids: CASSGEGHSPLHF. Written as DNA, the CDR3 is TGTGCCAGCAGTGGGGAGGGCCATTCACCCCTCCACTTT.

The J gene is TRBJ2-2, the V gene TRBV3-1 (or the pseudogene TRBV3-2); no clear D. The CDR3 loop spans 13 amino acids. V gave up 3 bases and J gave up 7 bases, with 9 bases separating them. The germline gives CDR1 LGHDT, CDR2 YNNKEL (reference sequence). The CDR3 DNA reads TGTGCCAGCAGCCACCTGCGAGGCGGGGAGCTGTTTTTT. The encoded protein is CASSHLRGGELFF.

The chain employs TRBV7-9 and TRBJ1-4; 8 bases align to TRBD1. Unmatched junction bases numbered 11, after V lost 8 bases and J lost 6 bases. Looked up from germline, CDR1 is SEHNR and CDR2 is FQNEAQ (reference sequence). The length of the CDR3 is 15 residues. In nucleotides, the CDR3 is TGTGCCAGCTGGGACGGACAGGGAGGAGATGAAAAACTGTTTTTT. Translated, it gives CASWDGQGGDEKLFF.

The V gene is TRBV7-2, the J gene TRBJ2-1; maybe TRBD1 (6 bases). The germline V gene encodes CDR1 SGHTA and CDR2 FQGNSA. Trimming pared 1 base from V and 5 bases from J, leaving 12 bases between. The CDR3 consists of 15 residues. The CDR3 DNA reads as TGTGCCAGCAGCTTAGAAGGACAGACCAACAATGAGCAGTTCTTC. Translating it yields CASSLEGQTNNEQFF.

The CDR3 loop is CASSLFGRESRETQYF. CDR3 nucleotide sequence: TGTGCCAGCAGTCTCTTCGGGCGGGAGTCCCGAGAGACCCAGTACTTC. The gene calls are TRBV6-2 or TRBV6-3 and TRBJ2-5; 7 nucleotides agree with TRBD2. The J segment lost 4 bases and the V segment lost 5 bases, leaving 13 bases of the junction unmatched. This CDR3 contains 16 residues. Germline assignment: CDR1 MNHEY and CDR2 SVGEGT.

The CDR3 region is CAWSRVFGSEKLFF. The CDR3 DNA follows: TGTGCCTGGAGTAGGGTATTTGGGAGTGAAAAACTGTTTTTT. This chain joins TRBV30 and TRBJ1-4; no definite D call. Trimming left V 2 bases short and J 7 bases short, with 14 bases between. Germline V lookup: CDR1 GTSNPN, CDR2 SVGIG (reference sequence). The CDR3 contains 14 residues.

This chain joins TRBV28 and TRBJ2-3; 12 bases agree with TRBD2. The CDR3 has 18 amino acids. With 5 bases clipped from V and 0 bases from J, the junction kept 9 bases outside the gene matches. Germline values: CDR1 MDHEN, CDR2 SYDVKM. Here the CDR3 reads CASSPQGLAGGSTDTQYF. In nucleotides, the CDR3 is TGTGCCAGCAGTCCCCAGGGCCTAGCGGGAGGGAGCACAGATACGCAGTATTTT.

V gene TRBV3-1 (or the pseudogene TRBV3-2) combines with J gene TRBJ2-4, with D possibly TRBD2 on 7 matching bases. CDR1 is LGHDT and CDR2 is YNNKEL in the germline V gene (reference sequence). Trimming removed 1 base from V and 2 bases from J, with 18 bases in between. This CDR3 spans 18 amino acids. The CDR3 DNA follows: TGTGCCAGCAGCCAAGGAAATCGGGGGGCTGTTACCAAAAACATTCAGTACTTC. Its translation: CASSQGNRGAVTKNIQYF.

The V gene is TRBV4-3, the J gene TRBJ2-1; 7 positions match TRBD1. Germline CDR1 is LGHNA and CDR2 is YSLEER. V lost 7 bases and J lost 2; bases outside the gene matches: 11. The CDR3 is 16 residues long. The CDR3 sequence: CASNQCSDRTYNEQFF. CDR3 in DNA: TGCGCCAGCAACCAGTGTTCGGACAGGACCTACAATGAGCAGTTCTTC.

CDR3 sequence reads: CASSRTGAQETQYF. The CDR3 DNA follows: TGTGCCAGCAGCCGGACAGGGGCCCAAGAGACCCAGTACTTC. The V gene is TRBV6-5, the J gene TRBJ2-5; 9 nucleotides match TRBD1. V lost 6 bases and J lost 1; bases outside the gene matches: 3. Germline V lookup: CDR1 MNHEY, CDR2 SVGAGI. This CDR3 comprises 14 residues.

The table lists this clone with a count of one. The gene calls are TRBV27 and TRBJ1-5; 7 bases are a match to TRBD1. Per germline, CDR1 MNHEY and CDR2 SMNVEV (reference sequence). The V gene end was trimmed by 4 bases and the J gene end by 7 bases; junction bases not matched to a gene: 10. This CDR3 is 15 amino acids long. CDR3 region: CASSSQGGLAQPQHF. The CDR3 DNA follows: TGTGCCAGCAGTTCCCAAGGGGGCCTGGCCCAGCCCCAGCATTTT.

The rearrangement uses TRBV9 and TRBJ2-3, with 10 bases identical to TRBD2. From germline, CDR1 is SGDLS and CDR2 YYNGEE. The CDR3 loop spans 18 amino acids. V was pared by 2 bases and J by 0 bases, with 9 bases of the junction left unmatched. CDR3 DNA: TGTGCCAGCAGCGTTGGTCGACTAGCGGGTTCTAGCACAGATACGCAGTATTTT. Protein product: CASSVGRLAGSSTDTQYF.

The V gene is TRBV6-2 or TRBV6-3, the J gene TRBJ2-7, with a possible D match to TRBD2 (6 bases). Trimming left V 5 bases short and J 4 bases short, with 21 bases between. Per the germline V gene, CDR1 is MNHEY and CDR2 is SVGEGT. This CDR3 is 16 amino acids long. The CDR3 protein is CASSPRTGVLGYEQYF. The CDR3, as DNA: TGTGCCAGCAGTCCGCGGACGGGGGTGTTGGGGTACGAGCAGTACTTC.

The chain combines TRBV28 with TRBJ2-7; no reliable D call. Trimming cost V 6 bases and J 0 bases, with 12 bases left between them. The CDR3 sequence is 14 residues long. The germline CDR1 and CDR2 sequences are MDHEN and SYDVKM. The CDR3 DNA follows: TGTGCCAGCAGGGTCGCTGGCTCCTCCTACGAGCAGTACTTC. Translation gives CASRVAGSSYEQYF.

The chain has TRBV6-2 or TRBV6-3 and TRBJ2-7; a possible D gene is TRBD2 (5 bases). The CDR3 length is 13 residues. Germline V gene data show CDR1 as MNHEY and CDR2 as SVGEGT. The V end was cut by 6 bases, the J end by 6 bases, with 15 bases between. CDR3 loop: CASSRLLAGEQYF. The DNA for the CDR3 is TGTGCCAGCAGCCGACTACTCGCGGGCGAGCAGTACTTC.

The V and J genes are TRBV9 and TRBJ2-3; 8 bases map to TRBD2. The V gene's germline CDR1 is SGDLS and CDR2 YYNGEE. The CDR3 loop spans 15 amino acids. V was clipped by 2 bases and J by 4 bases; unmatched bases: 6. The CDR3 nucleotides are TGTGCCAGCAGCGTCTCAGCGGGAGTAGCAGATACGCAGTATTTT. It specifies CASSVSAGVADTQYF.

In this sample, this clone turned up once. This chain uses TRBV11-2 with TRBJ2-4; D is possibly TRBD1 (5 bases). Trimming cost V 0 bases and J 6 bases, with 6 bases left between them. From germline, CDR1 is SGHAT and CDR2 FQNNGV. The CDR3 covers 13 residues. In nucleotides, the CDR3 is TGTGCCAGCAGCTTAGACAGGGTAAACATTCAGTACTTC. Translating it yields CASSLDRVNIQYF.

The J gene is TRBJ2-2, the V gene TRBV6-2 or TRBV6-3, with 9 bases lining up with TRBD2. Per the germline V gene, CDR1 is MNHEY and CDR2 is SVGEGT. J lost 6 bases, V lost 5 bases, and 7 bases had no gene match. The CDR3 covers 15 residues. The CDR3 nucleotides are TGTGCCAGCAGTCTTAGCGGGAGCTTCGCCGGGGAGCTGTTTTTT. Protein product: CASSLSGSFAGELFF.

The rearrangement uses TRBV19 and TRBJ2-3, with D maybe TRBD2 (6 bases). The V end was cut by 7 bases, the J end by 6 bases, with 20 bases between. From germline, CDR1 is LNHDA and CDR2 SQIVND (reference sequence). CDR3 length equals 15 residues. The CDR3 is CASNSGSPPMDTQYF. CDR3 in DNA: TGTGCCAGTAATAGCGGATCCCCACCTATGGATACGCAGTATTTT.

This sequence joins TRBV28 and TRBJ2-3; TRBD2 matches at 8 bases. The V gene's germline CDR1 is MDHEN and CDR2 SYDVKM. With 2 bases clipped from V and 3 bases from J, the junction kept 7 bases outside the gene matches. The CDR3 spans 16 residues. The CDR3 spells CASSLPAGGVTDTQYF. The DNA of the CDR3 is TGTGCCAGCAGTTTACCCGCGGGAGGAGTTACAGATACGCAGTATTTT.